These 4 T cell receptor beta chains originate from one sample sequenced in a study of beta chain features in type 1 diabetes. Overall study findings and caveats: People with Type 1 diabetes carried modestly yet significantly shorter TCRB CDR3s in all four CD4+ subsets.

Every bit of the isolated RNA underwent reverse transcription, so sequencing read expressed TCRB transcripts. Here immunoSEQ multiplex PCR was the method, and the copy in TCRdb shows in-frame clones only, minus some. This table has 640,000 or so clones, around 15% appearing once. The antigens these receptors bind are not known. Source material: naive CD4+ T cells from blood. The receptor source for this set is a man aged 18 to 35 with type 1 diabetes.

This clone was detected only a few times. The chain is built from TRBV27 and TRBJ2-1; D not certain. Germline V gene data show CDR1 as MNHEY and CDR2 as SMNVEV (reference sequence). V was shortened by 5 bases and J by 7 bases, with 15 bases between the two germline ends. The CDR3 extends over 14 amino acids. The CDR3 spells CASSPQDLGNEQFF. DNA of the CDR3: TGTGCCAGCAGTCCCCAGGACCTGGGAAATGAGCAGTTCTTC.

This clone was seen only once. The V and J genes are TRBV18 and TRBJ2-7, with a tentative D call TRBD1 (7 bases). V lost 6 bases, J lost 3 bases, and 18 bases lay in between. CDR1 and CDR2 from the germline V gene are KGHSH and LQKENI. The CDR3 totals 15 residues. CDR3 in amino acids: CASSLGAGQNYEQYF. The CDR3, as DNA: TGTGCCAGCTCGTTGGGTGCGGGACAGAACTACGAGCAGTACTTC.

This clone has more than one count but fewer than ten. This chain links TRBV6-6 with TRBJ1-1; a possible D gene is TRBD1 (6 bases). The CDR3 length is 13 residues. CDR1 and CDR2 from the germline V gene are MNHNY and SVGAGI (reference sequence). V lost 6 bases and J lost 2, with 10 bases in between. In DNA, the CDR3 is TGTGCCAGCAGGGAGGACAGTAACACTGAAGCTTTCTTT. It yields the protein CASREDSNTEAFF.

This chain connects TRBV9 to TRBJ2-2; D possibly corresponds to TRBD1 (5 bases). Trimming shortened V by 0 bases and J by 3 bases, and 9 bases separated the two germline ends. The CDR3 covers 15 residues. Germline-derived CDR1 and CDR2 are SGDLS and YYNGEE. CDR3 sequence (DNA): TGTGCCAGCAGCGTAGCAGGGATCGACACCGGGGAGCTGTTTTTT. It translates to CASSVAGIDTGELFF.